This T cell receptor (beta chain) was retrieved from a study of Graves' ophthalmopathy and Graves' hyperthyroidism. V gave up 4 bases and J gave up 7 bases, with 15 bases separating them. Germline V gene data show CDR1 as SGHRS and CDR2 as YFSETQ. The CDR3 spans 13 residues. Scientists amplified the TCR beta CDR3 regions from RNA transcripts. HTBI primers served in a first-round RT-PCR, which a second-round multiplex PCR followed. One entry per CDR3 protein results from TCRdb running MiXCR on the multiplex PCR reads. The profile shows about 740,000 distinct CDR3 sequences, around 40% of them singletons. Moderate-to-severe activity, CAS ≥3, NOSPECS ≥4 and a duration under 3 months were seen in donors with ophthalmopathy.

The source of this sequence is an adult man with Graves' ophthalmopathy. The genes are TRBV5-1 and TRBJ2-7; D is perhaps TRBD1 or TRBD2 (5 bases each). Sequenced sample: peripheral blood. The CDR3 is CASSTGPNLEQYF. The CDR3 DNA reads TGCGCCAGCAGCACGGGACCGAACCTGGAGCAGTACTTC.